The rows below give T cell receptor beta chains drawn from one sample of a study of blood T cell repertoires in COVID-19. The repertoire was sequenced with immunoSEQ multiplex PCR; TCRdb's copy has only in-frame clones and lacks some. The data show around 230,000 clones, 65% to 90% seen once. Material: peripheral blood. All receptors derive from a man aged 35 to 55 who had recovered from COVID-19. Each CDR3 is given without its conserved first and last residue. Fields, in order: clone size, J gene, CDR3 length, V gene, CDR3 protein. Size tells how often a clone was seen (once, few, many) or the class of an expanded clone, and some rows leave it out.

clone_size: .; j_call: TRBJ2-7; cdr3_length: 13; v_call: TRBV5-5; cdr3_aa: ASSLSGTGVDEQY
clone_size: .; j_call: TRBJ1-2; cdr3_length: 12; v_call: TRBV19; cdr3_aa: ASSPQVINYGYT
clone_size: .; j_call: TRBJ2-7; cdr3_length: 12; v_call: TRBV6-2/TRBV6-3; cdr3_aa: ASSPAGGRNEQY
clone_size: few; j_call: TRBJ1-1; cdr3_length: 10; v_call: TRBV6-2/TRBV6-3; cdr3_aa: ASSEHRGKAF
clone_size: .; j_call: TRBJ2-3; cdr3_length: 12; v_call: TRBV7-8; cdr3_aa: ASSRSGGFDTQY
clone_size: .; j_call: TRBJ1-5; cdr3_length: 11; v_call: TRBV6-5; cdr3_aa: ASRGLINQPQH
clone_size: .; j_call: TRBJ2-7; cdr3_length: 12; v_call: TRBV9; cdr3_aa: ASSAGTGGYEQY
clone_size: .; j_call: TRBJ2-1; cdr3_length: 15; v_call: TRBV27; cdr3_aa: ASSPLTGGISIDEQF
clone_size: once; j_call: TRBJ2-7; cdr3_length: 12; v_call: TRBV5-1; cdr3_aa: ASSLLSTSGEQY
clone_size: .; j_call: TRBJ2-7; cdr3_length: 12; v_call: TRBV5-6; cdr3_aa: ASSQRDRAGEQY
clone_size: .; j_call: TRBJ2-7; cdr3_length: 12; v_call: TRBV28; cdr3_aa: ASSPPGQRYEQY
clone_size: .; j_call: TRBJ1-1; cdr3_length: 15; v_call: TRBV9; cdr3_aa: ASSVAGQGMTDTEAF
clone_size: once; j_call: TRBJ2-1; cdr3_length: 15; v_call: TRBV11-3; cdr3_aa: ASSPLAGGATYNEQF
clone_size: .; j_call: TRBJ1-2; cdr3_length: 11; v_call: TRBV12-3/TRBV12-4; cdr3_aa: ASTLTGFSGYT
clone_size: .; j_call: TRBJ2-5; cdr3_length: 13; v_call: TRBV7-9; cdr3_aa: ASSLSGGYRETQY
clone_size: few; j_call: TRBJ1-2; cdr3_length: 14; v_call: TRBV27; cdr3_aa: ASRHSTYRGLYGYT
clone_size: .; j_call: TRBJ1-2; cdr3_length: 12; v_call: TRBV5-5; cdr3_aa: ASSLVSGVGGYT
clone_size: .; j_call: TRBJ1-1; cdr3_length: 15; v_call: TRBV6-2/TRBV6-3; cdr3_aa: ASSYPRRSYMNTEAF
clone_size: .; j_call: TRBJ2-2; cdr3_length: 15; v_call: TRBV19; cdr3_aa: ATQGWRSGKSTGELF
clone_size: .; j_call: TRBJ2-7; cdr3_length: 14; v_call: TRBV24-1; cdr3_aa: ATSDFTSRDTYEQY
clone_size: .; j_call: TRBJ2-1; cdr3_length: 11; v_call: TRBV18; cdr3_aa: ASSPQINNEQF
clone_size: .; j_call: TRBJ2-3; cdr3_length: 12; v_call: TRBV5-1; cdr3_aa: ASSLGQSTDTQY
clone_size: few; j_call: TRBJ2-1; cdr3_length: 11; v_call: TRBV9; cdr3_aa: ASSKLAGGPTF
clone_size: once; j_call: TRBJ2-5; cdr3_length: 11; v_call: TRBV7-2; cdr3_aa: ASSRPGGETQY
clone_size: few; j_call: TRBJ2-3; cdr3_length: 9; v_call: TRBV12-5; cdr3_aa: ATVSTDTQY
clone_size: once; j_call: TRBJ2-7; cdr3_length: 12; v_call: TRBV29-1; cdr3_aa: SASGTGSSYEQY
clone_size: .; j_call: TRBJ1-1; cdr3_length: 11; v_call: TRBV5-1; cdr3_aa: ASSPGQNTEAF
clone_size: few; j_call: TRBJ1-2; cdr3_length: 14; v_call: TRBV3-1/TRBV3-2; cdr3_aa: ASSQSGGAVNYGYT
clone_size: .; j_call: TRBJ2-2; cdr3_length: 13; v_call: TRBV5-1; cdr3_aa: ASSFSGGNTGELF
clone_size: .; j_call: TRBJ2-2; cdr3_length: 16; v_call: TRBV24-1; cdr3_aa: ATSDPSDRGRLAGELF
clone_size: .; j_call: TRBJ2-7; cdr3_length: 14; v_call: TRBV27; cdr3_aa: ASSRWTSGGSYEQY
clone_size: .; j_call: TRBJ1-4; cdr3_length: 14; v_call: TRBV19; cdr3_aa: ASRSVMGGDNEKLF
clone_size: .; j_call: TRBJ1-4; cdr3_length: 12; v_call: TRBV30; cdr3_aa: AWRPGQGAQRLF
clone_size: .; j_call: TRBJ1-6; cdr3_length: 14; v_call: TRBV19; cdr3_aa: ASSIGGSSYNSPLH
clone_size: .; j_call: TRBJ1-2; cdr3_length: 13; v_call: TRBV7-2; cdr3_aa: ASSSTPGTTRGYT
clone_size: once; j_call: TRBJ2-5; cdr3_length: 13; v_call: TRBV9; cdr3_aa: ASSVYGGNGETQY
clone_size: few; j_call: TRBJ2-7; cdr3_length: 12; v_call: TRBV19; cdr3_aa: ASSARGQRYEQY
clone_size: .; j_call: TRBJ2-7; cdr3_length: 12; v_call: TRBV28; cdr3_aa: ASSLAQLPYEQY
clone_size: .; j_call: TRBJ2-7; cdr3_length: 13; v_call: TRBV9; cdr3_aa: ASSVEGTRNYEQY
clone_size: .; j_call: TRBJ1-1; cdr3_length: 12; v_call: TRBV3-1/TRBV3-2; cdr3_aa: ASSQPRQGPLAF
clone_size: .; j_call: TRBJ1-6; cdr3_length: 11; v_call: TRBV7-2; cdr3_aa: ASSLVTPSPLH
clone_size: .; j_call: TRBJ1-1; cdr3_length: 12; v_call: TRBV6-4; cdr3_aa: ASSASPGNTEAF
clone_size: .; j_call: TRBJ2-2; cdr3_length: 14; v_call: TRBV19; cdr3_aa: ASSPSGRERDGELF
clone_size: .; j_call: TRBJ1-2; cdr3_length: 10; v_call: TRBV12-3/TRBV12-4; cdr3_aa: ASSLPGYGYT
clone_size: .; j_call: TRBJ1-6; cdr3_length: 13; v_call: TRBV3-1/TRBV3-2; cdr3_aa: ASSLGEGYNSPLH
clone_size: .; j_call: TRBJ2-1; cdr3_length: 13; v_call: TRBV3-1/TRBV3-2; cdr3_aa: ASSQVRSAYNEQF
clone_size: .; j_call: TRBJ1-1; cdr3_length: 19; v_call: TRBV15; cdr3_aa: ATCRDYTSRGRQGKGTEAF
clone_size: .; j_call: TRBJ2-7; cdr3_length: 11; v_call: TRBV12-3/TRBV12-4; cdr3_aa: ASSLTGPYEQY
clone_size: .; j_call: TRBJ2-3; cdr3_length: 16; v_call: TRBV19; cdr3_aa: ASSRAPSSGGATDTQY